One and the same sample provided the 20 T cell receptor beta chains below, sequenced in a study of PD-L1 blockade in urothelial cancer (TCRdb year 2017). Libraries were constructed by the immunoSEQ multiplex PCR assay. As stored in TCRdb, this immuneACCESS dataset retains in-frame rearrangements with V and J assigned. A fraction of the clones does not appear; measured against another copy, unresolved V genes explain less than half of the discrepancy, and the remainder lacks a known reason. The sample yields 30,000 or so clones; around 84% were counted once. In total, the top ten clones hold around 30% of the sample. The source material was PBMCs, sampled around atezolizumab (anti-PD-L1) treatment. The origin of the receptors is a man aged 55 to 70 with urothelial cancer.

The chain uses TRBV5-1 and TRBJ1-1; weak D call: TRBD1 (5 bases). V was cut by 4 bases and J by 5 bases, with 18 bases left in between. This CDR3 is 15 amino acids long. The germline V gene has CDR1 SGHRS and CDR2 YFSETQ. CDR3 DNA: TGCGCCAGCAGCCCCGGTGTCGGGGGGGGGACTGAAGCTTTCTTT. Its translation is CASSPGVGGGTEAFF.

This rearrangement joins TRBV13 to TRBJ1-2; TRBD1 aligns across 10 bases. Germline-derived CDR1 and CDR2 are PRHDT and FYEKMQ (reference sequence). Germline trimming cut 3 bases from V and 0 bases from J; bases unmatched to any gene: 10. The CDR3 length is 18 residues. CDR3 DNA: TGTGCCAGCAGCTTTCCCGGGACAGGGGACCCTACTAACTATGGCTACACCTTC. It specifies CASSFPGTGDPTNYGYTF.

The J gene is TRBJ2-1, the V gene TRBV7-9, with 12 positions matching TRBD1. J gave up 2 bases and V 7 bases, and 15 bases lay outside the gene matches. CDR3 size: 19 residues. Germline V gene data show CDR1 as SEHNR and CDR2 as FQNEAQ (reference sequence). The CDR3 protein is CASMGNRDRGRSAYNEQFF. In DNA, the CDR3 is TGTGCCAGCATGGGGAACCGGGACAGGGGGCGGTCCGCCTACAATGAGCAGTTCTTC. The entire variable domain, with the rest obtained from reference TRBV7-9 and TRBJ2-1, is as follows: DTGVSQNPRHKITKRGQNVTFRCDPISEHNRLYWYRQTLGQGPEFLTYFQNEAQLEKSRLLSDRFSAERPKGSFSTLEIQRTEQGDSAMYLCASMGNRDRGRSAYNEQFFGPGTRLTVL.

This rearrangement joins TRBV4-2 to TRBJ1-2; 9 bases align to TRBD1. There are 15 residues in the CDR3. Germline lookup yields CDR1 LGHNA and CDR2 YNFKEQ. Losses at the gene ends were 5 bases for V and 4 bases for J; bases not matched to a gene: 8. CDR3 sequence: CASSIRGQGSYGYTF. The CDR3 region has the DNA TGTGCCAGCAGCATAAGAGGACAGGGGAGCTATGGCTACACCTTC.

The V gene is TRBV27, the J gene TRBJ1-6; no reliable D call. The V gene lost 5 bases and the J gene lost 4 bases, with 3 bases spanning the gap. CDR1 MNHEY and CDR2 SMNVEV come from the germline V gene (reference sequence). The CDR3 loop spans 12 amino acids. The CDR3 region is CASSLYNSPLHF. The CDR3 nucleotides are TGTGCCAGCAGTCTGTATAATTCACCCCTCCACTTT.

This clone was observed once. The V and J genes are TRBV4-1 and TRBJ2-1, with D possibly matching TRBD2 (6 bases). Trimming stripped 4 bases from V and 5 bases from J, with 18 bases between. The CDR3 runs to 16 residues. Germline CDR1 and CDR2: MGHRA and YSYEKL. This CDR3 reads CASSRGGLAFNNEQFF. The CDR3 region has the DNA TGCGCCAGCAGCCGCGGAGGGCTAGCATTCAACAATGAGCAGTTCTTC.

V usage is TRBV7-2 and J usage is TRBJ2-2, with TRBD1 matching 7 bases. The CDR3 contains 17 residues. The trim removed 2 bases at V and 7 bases at J, leaving 13 bases unmatched. Germline values: CDR1 SGHTA, CDR2 FQGNSA. For the CDR3, the DNA is TGTGCCAGCAGCTTACCCCGACAGGGAAATAGAGGCGGGGAGCTGTTTTTT. Protein product: CASSLPRQGNRGGELFF.

The chain carries TRBV6-5 and TRBJ2-3; TRBD2 might be the D (5 bases). Germline V gene lookup returns CDR1 MNHEY and CDR2 SVGAGI. The CDR3 is made up of 12 amino acids. V was clipped by 6 bases and J by 5 bases, with 9 bases between them. The CDR3 DNA reads TGTGCCAGCAGCCCCGGGGTAGATACGCAGTATTTT. Amino acids: CASSPGVDTQYF.

V is TRBV30 and J is TRBJ2-7; TRBD2 aligns across 8 bases. This CDR3 is 14 amino acids long. V lost 4 bases to trimming and J lost 2 bases; unmatched junction nucleotides: 7. Germline V CDR1 and CDR2: GTSNPN, SVGIG (reference sequence). Written as DNA, the CDR3 is TGTGCCTGGAACCACGGGGGGGCCCCCTACGAGCAGTACTTC. Its translation: CAWNHGGAPYEQYF.

The chain is built from TRBV11-3 and TRBJ2-1; 8 nucleotides match TRBD1. V gave up 5 bases and J gave up 6 bases; unmatched junction bases: 3. The germline V gene has CDR1 SGHNT and CDR2 YENEEA. The CDR3 totals 13 residues. DNA of the CDR3: TGTGCCAGCAGCCTACAGGGGGGCAATGAGCAGTTCTTC. As protein: CASSLQGGNEQFF.

Here the CDR3 DNA reads TGTGCCAGCAGTTACGGGGCCAGCTCCTATGGCTACACCTTC. The encoded protein is CASSYGASSYGYTF. The V and J genes are TRBV6-5 and TRBJ1-2; the D gene is possibly TRBD1 (5 bases). The CDR3 spans 14 residues. Germline CDR1 reads MNHEY; CDR2 reads SVGAGI. V lost 2 bases and J 4 bases, leaving 11 bases between the germline ends.

This clone has only one observation. The rearrangement links TRBV7-9 to TRBJ1-3, with D possibly TRBD1 on 6 matching bases. CDR1 and CDR2 from the germline V gene are SEHNR and FQNEAQ (reference sequence). The V gene lost 6 bases and the J gene lost 0 bases, with 12 bases spanning the gap. This CDR3 contains 15 residues. CDR3 protein: CASRTTGFSGNTIYF. The CDR3 coding sequence is TGTGCCAGCAGAACGACAGGTTTCTCTGGAAACACCATATATTTT.

V and J are TRBV4-2 and TRBJ2-5; 11 bases are a match to TRBD2. Germline V lookup: CDR1 LGHNA, CDR2 YNFKEQ. Trimming removed 0 bases from V and 2 bases from J; junction bases left unmatched: 5. This CDR3 region has 17 residues. In nucleotides, the CDR3 is TGTGCCAGCAGCCAAGAGGGGACTAGCGGCCGACAAGAGACCCAGTACTTC. Translated, it gives CASSQEGTSGRQETQYF.

J is TRBJ1-1 and V is TRBV29-1; 10 nucleotides line up with TRBD1. Per the germline V gene, CDR1 is SQVTM and CDR2 is ANQGSEA. V shed 7 bases, J shed 2 bases, and the junction held 4 bases outside the gene matches. The CDR3 runs 13 residues. CDR3 in amino acids: CSAWDRGNTEAFF. DNA for the CDR3: TGCAGCGCCTGGGACAGGGGAAACACTGAAGCTTTCTTT.

The CDR3 is CASSDPGATTYNEQFF. In DNA, the CDR3 is TGTGCCAGCAGTGATCCAGGGGCTACTACCTACAATGAGCAGTTCTTC. The chain joins TRBV25-1 to TRBJ2-1, with D possibly being TRBD1 (6 bases). The germline gives CDR1 MGHDK, CDR2 SYGVNS. This CDR3 contains 16 residues. V was pared by 3 bases and J by 2 bases, with 14 bases between.

J is TRBJ2-7 and V is TRBV5-1, with TRBD2 identical over 9 bases. V lost 0 bases and J lost 0; bases outside the gene matches: 4. There are 16 residues in the CDR3. Germline lookup yields CDR1 SGHRS and CDR2 YFSETQ. The CDR3 reads CASSLEPSGASYEQYF. Here the CDR3 DNA reads TGCGCCAGCAGCTTGGAGCCTAGCGGGGCCTCCTACGAGCAGTACTTC.

The rearrangement links TRBV10-3 to TRBJ2-2; TRBD2 matches 13 bases. V dropped 1 base and J dropped 5; count of bases not matched to a gene: 7. The V gene's germline CDR1 is ENHRY and CDR2 SYGVKD. The CDR3 consists of 18 residues. In DNA form, the CDR3 reads TGTGCCATCAGTGAGTGGACTAGCGGGGGAGGACGGACCGGGGAGCTGTTTTTT. The encoded protein is CAISEWTSGGGRTGELFF.

The V gene is TRBV19, the J gene TRBJ2-5, with D uncertain. The germline V and J ends were trimmed by 1 base and 7 bases, with 10 bases remaining between them. Germline values: CDR1 LNHDA, CDR2 SQIVND (reference sequence). The CDR3 runs 13 residues. The CDR3 DNA follows: TGTGCCAGTAGTATAGCAAGTCTAGGGACCCAGTACTTC. Protein sequence: CASSIASLGTQYF.

This clone appeared a single time. The chain recombines TRBV25-1 with TRBJ1-2; 11 bases are a match to TRBD1. The V gene's germline CDR1 is MGHDK and CDR2 SYGVNS. The CDR3 is made up of 15 amino acids. V dropped 3 bases and J dropped 8; count of bases not matched to a gene: 8. The chain's CDR3 is CASSDPGTGGRGYTF. The DNA for the CDR3 is TGTGCCAGCAGTGACCCAGGGACAGGGGGACGAGGCTACACCTTC.

The chain employs TRBV6-5 and TRBJ1-1; D remains unclear. This CDR3 spans 13 amino acids. Trimming took off 5 bases at V and 4 bases at J, with 11 bases between the two ends. CDR1 is MNHEY, CDR2 SVGAGI, per germline. The chain's CDR3 is CASSPGEVTEAFF. The CDR3 DNA reads TGTGCCAGCAGTCCCGGGGAAGTCACTGAAGCTTTCTTT.